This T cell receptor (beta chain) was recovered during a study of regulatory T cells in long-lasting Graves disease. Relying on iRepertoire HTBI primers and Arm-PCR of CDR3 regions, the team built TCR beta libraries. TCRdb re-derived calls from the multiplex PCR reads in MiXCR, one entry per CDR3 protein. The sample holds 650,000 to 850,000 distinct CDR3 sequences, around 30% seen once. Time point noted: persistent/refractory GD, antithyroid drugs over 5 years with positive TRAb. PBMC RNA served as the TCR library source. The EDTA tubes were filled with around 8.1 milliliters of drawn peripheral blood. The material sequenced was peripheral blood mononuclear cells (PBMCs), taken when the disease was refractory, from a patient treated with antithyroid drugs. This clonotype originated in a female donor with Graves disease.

CDR3 protein: CASSPTGGSGYTF. Written as DNA, the CDR3 is TGTGCCAGCTCGCCAACAGGGGGAAGTGGCTACACCTTC. The chain links TRBV18 to TRBJ1-2; the match to TRBD1 covers 8 bases. Germline V gene sequence: CDR1 KGHSH, CDR2 LQKENI. The V segment lost 6 bases and the J segment 7 bases; nucleotides outside the gene matches: 7. The CDR3 runs 13 residues.